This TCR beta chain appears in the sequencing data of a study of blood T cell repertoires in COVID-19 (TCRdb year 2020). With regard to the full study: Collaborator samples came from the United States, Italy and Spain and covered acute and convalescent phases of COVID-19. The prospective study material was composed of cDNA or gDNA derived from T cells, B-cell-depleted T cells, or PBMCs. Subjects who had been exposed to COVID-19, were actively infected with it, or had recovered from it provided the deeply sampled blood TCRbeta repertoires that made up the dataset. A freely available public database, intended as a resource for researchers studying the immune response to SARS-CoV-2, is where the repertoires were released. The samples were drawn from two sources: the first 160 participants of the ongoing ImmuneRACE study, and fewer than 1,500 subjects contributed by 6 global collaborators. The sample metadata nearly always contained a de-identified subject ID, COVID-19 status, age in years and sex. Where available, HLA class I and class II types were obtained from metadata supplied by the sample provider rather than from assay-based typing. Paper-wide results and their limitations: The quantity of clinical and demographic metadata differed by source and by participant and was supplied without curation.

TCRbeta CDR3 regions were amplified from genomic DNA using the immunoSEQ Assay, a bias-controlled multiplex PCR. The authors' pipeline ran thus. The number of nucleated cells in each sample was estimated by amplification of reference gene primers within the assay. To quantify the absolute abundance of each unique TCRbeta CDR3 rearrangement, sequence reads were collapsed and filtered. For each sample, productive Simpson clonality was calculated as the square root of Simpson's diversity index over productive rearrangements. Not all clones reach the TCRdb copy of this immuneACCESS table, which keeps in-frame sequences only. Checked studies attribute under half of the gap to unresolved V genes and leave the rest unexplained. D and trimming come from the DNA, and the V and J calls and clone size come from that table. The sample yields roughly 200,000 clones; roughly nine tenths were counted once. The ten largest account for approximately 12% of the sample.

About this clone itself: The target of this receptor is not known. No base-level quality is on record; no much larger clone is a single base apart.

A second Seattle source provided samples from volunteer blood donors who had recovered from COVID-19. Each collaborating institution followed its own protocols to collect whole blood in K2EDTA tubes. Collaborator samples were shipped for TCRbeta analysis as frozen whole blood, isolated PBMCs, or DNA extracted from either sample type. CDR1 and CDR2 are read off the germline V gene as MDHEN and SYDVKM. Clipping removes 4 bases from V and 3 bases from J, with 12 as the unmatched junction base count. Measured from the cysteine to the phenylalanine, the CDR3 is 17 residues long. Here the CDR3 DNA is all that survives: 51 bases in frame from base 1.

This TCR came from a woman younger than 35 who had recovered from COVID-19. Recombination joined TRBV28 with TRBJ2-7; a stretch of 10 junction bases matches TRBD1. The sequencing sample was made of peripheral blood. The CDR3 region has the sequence CASSSPPGQGFYYEQYF. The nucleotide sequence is TGTGCCAGCAGTTCGCCTCCGGGACAGGGGTTCTACTACGAGCAGTACTTC.